This T cell receptor (beta chain) is from a study of early T cells in non-severe SARS-CoV-2 infection. On the study more broadly: The sequenced material was bulk RNA from unsorted whole blood, and its chains were unpaired.

Study conclusions and caveats: The study's VDJdb matching favored anti-spike CD8 responses and missed private and CD4 specificities.

As part of library construction, unique molecular identifiers were attached to individual cDNA molecules. TCRdb redid the calling of the 5' RACE reads with MiXCR, one entry per CDR3 protein. This table has about 34,000 distinct CDR3 sequences, roughly 6% appearing once. The CDR3 runs to 15 residues. V gave up 0 bases and J gave up 7 bases; unmatched junction bases: 7. Germline V gene lookup returns CDR1 DFQATT and CDR2 SNEGSKA (reference sequence). In this sample, this clonotype turned up many times. Antigen unknown. This receptor was identified in an adult who was a healthcare worker with PCR-confirmed SARS-CoV-2 infection or an uninfected control (not recorded which). This chain links TRBV20-1 with TRBJ2-1, with TRBD2 matching over 9 bases. The sequenced sample consisted of whole blood. In DNA form, the CDR3 reads TGCAGTGCTAGAGATCTGACTAGCGGACCTAATGAGCAGTTCTTC. Translated, it gives CSARDLTSGPNEQFF.